This TCR beta chain comes out of a study of T-cell reconstitution after alpha-beta-depleted transplantation in children. Germline V gene data show CDR1 as SGHAT and CDR2 as FQNNGV. This CDR3 region has 16 residues. V was trimmed by 2 bases and J by 1 base, leaving 12 bases between them. This clonotype has at least ten counts. Antigen specificity is unknown. Study findings and constraints: About two months after transplant, alpha-beta T cells reportedly came from several hundred expanded graft clones.

A TCRbeta library incorporating unique molecular identifiers was prepared. Via MiXCR, TCRdb re-called the PCR reads, giving one row per CDR3 protein. The top ten clones hold 5% of a sample with about 830,000 distinct CDR3 sequences, approximately 15% of them seen once. The sequences come from PBMCs, mostly from graft donor cells, collected 360 days after TCRalphabeta/CD19-depleted stem cell transplant. This chain connects TRBV11-2 to TRBJ2-1; no reliable D call. This receptor was identified in a male patient between 10 and 17 years old who had a stem cell transplant for acute lymphoblastic leukemia, so the T cells may come from the graft donor. This CDR3 reads CASSLTKSLSYNEQFF. CDR3 coding DNA: TGTGCCAGCAGCTTAACTAAATCTCTTTCCTACAATGAGCAGTTCTTC.